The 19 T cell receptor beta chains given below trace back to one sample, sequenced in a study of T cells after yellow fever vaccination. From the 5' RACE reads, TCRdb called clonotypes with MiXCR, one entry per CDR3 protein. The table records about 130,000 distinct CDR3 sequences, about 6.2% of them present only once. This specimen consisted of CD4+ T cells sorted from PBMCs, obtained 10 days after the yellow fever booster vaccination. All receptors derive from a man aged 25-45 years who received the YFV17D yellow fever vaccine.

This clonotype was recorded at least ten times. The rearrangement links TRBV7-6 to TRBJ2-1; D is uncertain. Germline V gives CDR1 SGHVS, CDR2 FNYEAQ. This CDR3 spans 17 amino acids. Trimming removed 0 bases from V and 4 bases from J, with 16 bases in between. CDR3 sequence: CASSLAVGDQRYNEQFF. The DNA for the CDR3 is TGTGCCAGCAGCTTAGCTGTTGGGGATCAGAGGTACAATGAGCAGTTCTTC.

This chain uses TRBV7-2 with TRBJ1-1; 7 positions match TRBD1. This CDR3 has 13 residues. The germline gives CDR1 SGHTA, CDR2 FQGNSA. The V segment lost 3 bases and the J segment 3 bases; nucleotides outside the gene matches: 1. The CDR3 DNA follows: TGTGCCAGCAGCTTCACAGGGGACACTGAAGCTTTCTTT. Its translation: CASSFTGDTEAFF.

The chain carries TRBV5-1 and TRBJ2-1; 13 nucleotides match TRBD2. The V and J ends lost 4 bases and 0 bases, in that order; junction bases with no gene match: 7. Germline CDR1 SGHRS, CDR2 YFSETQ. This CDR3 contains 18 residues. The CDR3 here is CASSMGLAGLSSYNEQFF. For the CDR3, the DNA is TGCGCCAGCAGCATGGGACTAGCGGGGCTGAGCTCCTACAATGAGCAGTTCTTC.

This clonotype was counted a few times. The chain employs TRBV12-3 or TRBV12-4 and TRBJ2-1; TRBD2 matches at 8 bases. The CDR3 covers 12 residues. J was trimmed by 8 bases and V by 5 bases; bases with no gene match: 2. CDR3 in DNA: TGTGCCAGCAGTCCCGGGGGGGATGAGCAGTTCTTC. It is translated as CASSPGGDEQFF.

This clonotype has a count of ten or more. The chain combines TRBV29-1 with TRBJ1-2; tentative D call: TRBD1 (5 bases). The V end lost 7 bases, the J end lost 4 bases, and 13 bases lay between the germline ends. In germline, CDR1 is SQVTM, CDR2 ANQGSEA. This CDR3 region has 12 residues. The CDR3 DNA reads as TGCAGCGCGGGTCAGGGCGGCTATGGCTACACCTTC. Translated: CSAGQGGYGYTF.

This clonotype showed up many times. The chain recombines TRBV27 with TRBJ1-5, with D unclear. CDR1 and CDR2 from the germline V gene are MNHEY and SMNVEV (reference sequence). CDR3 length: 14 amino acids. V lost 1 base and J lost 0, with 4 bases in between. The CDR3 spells CASSLFHSNQPQHF. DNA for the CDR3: TGTGCCAGCAGTTTATTCCATAGCAATCAGCCCCAGCATTTT.

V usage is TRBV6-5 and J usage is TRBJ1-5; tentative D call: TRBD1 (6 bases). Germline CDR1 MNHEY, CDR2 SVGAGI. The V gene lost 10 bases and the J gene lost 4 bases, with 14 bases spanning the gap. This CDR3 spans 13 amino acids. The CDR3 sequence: CATHGQKNQPQHF. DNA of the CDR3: TGTGCCACTCACGGACAGAAGAATCAGCCCCAGCATTTT.

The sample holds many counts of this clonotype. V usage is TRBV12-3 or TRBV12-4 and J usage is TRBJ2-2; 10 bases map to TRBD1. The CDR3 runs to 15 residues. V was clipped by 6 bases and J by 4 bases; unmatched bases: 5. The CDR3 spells CASRTTGGPTGELFF. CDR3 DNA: TGTGCCAGCAGAACGACAGGGGGCCCCACCGGGGAGCTGTTTTTT.

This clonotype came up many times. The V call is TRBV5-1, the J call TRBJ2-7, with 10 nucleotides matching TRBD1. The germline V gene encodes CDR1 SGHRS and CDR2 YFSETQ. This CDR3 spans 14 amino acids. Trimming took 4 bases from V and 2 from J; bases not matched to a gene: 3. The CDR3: CASSGGTGAYEQYF. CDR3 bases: TGCGCCAGCAGCGGAGGGACAGGGGCCTACGAGCAGTACTTC. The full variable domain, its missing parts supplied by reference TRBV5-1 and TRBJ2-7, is KAGVTQTPRYLIKTRGQQVTLSCSPISGHRSVSWYQQTPGQGLQFLFEYFSETQRNKGNFPGRFSGRQFSNSRSEMNVSTLELGDSALYLCASSGGTGAYEQYFGPGTRLTVT.

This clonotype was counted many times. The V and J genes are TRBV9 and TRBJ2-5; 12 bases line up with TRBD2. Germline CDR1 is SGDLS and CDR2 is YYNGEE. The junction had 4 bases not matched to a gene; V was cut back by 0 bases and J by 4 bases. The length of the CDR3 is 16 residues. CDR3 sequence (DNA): TGTGCCAGCAGCGTAGGACTAGCGGGAGCGGTAGAGACCCAGTACTTC. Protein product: CASSVGLAGAVETQYF.

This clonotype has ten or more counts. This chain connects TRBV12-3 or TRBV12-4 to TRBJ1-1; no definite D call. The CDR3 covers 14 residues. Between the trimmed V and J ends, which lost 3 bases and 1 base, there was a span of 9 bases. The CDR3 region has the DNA TGTGCCAGCAGTTTGGGGTGGAAGAACACTGAAGCTTTCTTT. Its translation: CASSLGWKNTEAFF.

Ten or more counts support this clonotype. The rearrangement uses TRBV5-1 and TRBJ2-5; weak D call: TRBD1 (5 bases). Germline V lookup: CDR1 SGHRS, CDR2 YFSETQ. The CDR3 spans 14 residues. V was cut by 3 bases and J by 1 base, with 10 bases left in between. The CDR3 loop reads CASSWGDSQETQYF. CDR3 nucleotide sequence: TGCGCCAGCAGCTGGGGTGACAGCCAAGAGACCCAGTACTTC.

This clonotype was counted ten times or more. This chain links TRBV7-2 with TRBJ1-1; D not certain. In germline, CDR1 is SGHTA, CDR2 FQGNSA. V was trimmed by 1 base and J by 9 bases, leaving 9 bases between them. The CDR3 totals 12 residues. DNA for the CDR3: TGTGCCAGCAGCTTAGAGGGAGGACAAGCTTTCTTT. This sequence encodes CASSLEGGQAFF. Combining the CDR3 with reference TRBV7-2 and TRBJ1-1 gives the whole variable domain GAGVSQSPSNKVTEKGKDVELRCDPISGHTALYWYRQSLGQGLEFLIYFQGNSAPDKSGLPSDRFSAERTGGSVSTLTIQRTQQEDSAVYLCASSLEGGQAFFGQGTRLTVV.

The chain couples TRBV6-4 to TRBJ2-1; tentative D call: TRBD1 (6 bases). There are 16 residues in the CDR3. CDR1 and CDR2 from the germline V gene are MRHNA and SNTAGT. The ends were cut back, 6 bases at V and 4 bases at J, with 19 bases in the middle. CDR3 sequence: CASSPQGQRPYNEQFF. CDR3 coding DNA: TGTGCCAGCAGCCCCCAGGGGCAGCGGCCGTACAATGAGCAGTTCTTC.

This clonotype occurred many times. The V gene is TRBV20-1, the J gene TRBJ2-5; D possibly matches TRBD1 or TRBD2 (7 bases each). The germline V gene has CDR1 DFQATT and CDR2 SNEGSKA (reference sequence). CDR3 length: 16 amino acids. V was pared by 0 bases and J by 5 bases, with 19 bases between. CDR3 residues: CSAREPGGALVETQYF. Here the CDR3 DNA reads TGCAGTGCTAGAGAACCAGGGGGGGCGTTAGTTGAGACCCAGTACTTC.

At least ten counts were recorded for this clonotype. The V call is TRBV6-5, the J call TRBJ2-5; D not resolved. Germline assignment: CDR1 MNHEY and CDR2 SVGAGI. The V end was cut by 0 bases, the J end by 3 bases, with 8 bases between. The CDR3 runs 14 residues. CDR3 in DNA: TGTGCCAGCAGTTACTCCCTTTCGGAAGAGACCCAGTACTTC. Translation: CASSYSLSEETQYF.

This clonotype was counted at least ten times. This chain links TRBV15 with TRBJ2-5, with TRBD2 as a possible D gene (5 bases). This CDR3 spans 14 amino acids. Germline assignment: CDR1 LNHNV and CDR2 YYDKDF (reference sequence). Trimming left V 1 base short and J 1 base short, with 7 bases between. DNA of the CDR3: TGTGCCACCAGCAGAGTTCTAGCCCAAGAGACCCAGTACTTC. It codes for CATSRVLAQETQYF. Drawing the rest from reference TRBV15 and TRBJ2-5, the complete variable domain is DAMVIQNPRYQVTQFGKPVTLSCSQTLNHNVMYWYQQKSSQAPKLLFHYYDKDFNNEADTPDNFQSRRPNTSFCFLDIRSPGLGDTAMYLCATSRVLAQETQYFGPGTRLLVL.

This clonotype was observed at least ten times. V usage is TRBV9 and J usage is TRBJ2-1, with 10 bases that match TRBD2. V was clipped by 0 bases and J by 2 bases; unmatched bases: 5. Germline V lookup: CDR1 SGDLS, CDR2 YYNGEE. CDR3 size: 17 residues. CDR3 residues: CASSVGASGSPYNEQFF. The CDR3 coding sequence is TGTGCCAGCAGCGTAGGGGCTAGCGGGAGTCCCTACAATGAGCAGTTCTTC.

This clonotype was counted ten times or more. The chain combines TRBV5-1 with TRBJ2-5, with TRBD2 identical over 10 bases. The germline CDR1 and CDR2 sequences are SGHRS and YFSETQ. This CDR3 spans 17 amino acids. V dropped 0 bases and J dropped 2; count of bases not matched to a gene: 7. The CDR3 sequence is CASSLDALAGVQETQYF. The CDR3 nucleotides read TGCGCCAGCAGCTTGGATGCTCTAGCGGGAGTTCAAGAGACCCAGTACTTC.